This is a list of T cell receptor beta chains from one sample in a study of identical twins. Using its own MiXCR run on the 5' RACE reads, TCRdb lists one record per CDR3 protein. The top ten clones hold 0.48% of a sample with about 530,000 distinct CDR3 sequences, around 20% of them seen once. The data were also submitted as part of a second study, on yellow fever vaccine responses in identical twins.

Sequenced input: CD4+ T cells sorted from blood. Source of these receptors: a woman between 18 and 29 years old in good health. Each CDR3 is given with its conserved first and last residue. Clone sizes are given selectively: once, few, many, or a class where the clone is expanded.

cdr3_aa j_call clone_size v_call
CASSLSQGVAGELFF TRBJ2-2 . TRBV5-1
CASRQTGVTDTQYF TRBJ2-3 few TRBV2
CASSWGQGVRYNEQFF TRBJ2-1 . TRBV5-1
CASSTLRTDNEQFF TRBJ2-1 . TRBV18
CASRLITGAEAFF TRBJ1-1 few TRBV6-1
CASSLAIPFLPGEQFF TRBJ2-1 . TRBV7-2
CATSAGGYGYTF TRBJ1-2 . TRBV15
CSARDPASDDYEQYF TRBJ2-7 . TRBV20-1
CSVSLAYGYTF TRBJ1-2 few TRBV20-1
CASSIGAGNEQFF TRBJ2-1 . TRBV19
CASSPPGGRHNEQFF TRBJ2-1 . TRBV6-1
CASSLTPLAGGGEQYF TRBJ2-7 . TRBV7-3
CASSLARGPQETQYF TRBJ2-5 . TRBV5-6
CASSPRDKWNSPLHF TRBJ1-6 . TRBV11-2
CASSPLVYGGTDTQYF TRBJ2-3 . TRBV7-8
CSVEKMSGRDTQYF TRBJ2-3 few TRBV29-1
CASSPGQGDEKLFF TRBJ1-4 many TRBV7-9
CASSLRLAGVWNEQFF TRBJ2-1 . TRBV6-1
CASTRRASGDEQYF TRBJ2-7 . TRBV27
CSAREAAGANVLTF TRBJ2-6 . TRBV20-1
CSALNQGSMNTEAFF TRBJ1-1 . TRBV20-1
CASSPGTYSEQFF TRBJ2-1 . TRBV12-3/TRBV12-4
CSVVSLGTGTSVSYGYTF TRBJ1-2 . TRBV29-1
CASSMGPGYYGYTF TRBJ1-2 few TRBV19
CSARALGSPQETQYF TRBJ2-5 . TRBV20-1
CASSSAGGRTDTQYF TRBJ2-3 . TRBV6-5
CASSQGTGRANTEAFF TRBJ1-1 few TRBV3-1
CASSPPGTGDTGELFF TRBJ2-2 . TRBV18
CASSWVSLLNEQFF TRBJ2-1 . TRBV5-1
CASRKAGGQQETQYF TRBJ2-5 few TRBV11-2
CATSEQFF TRBJ2-1 . TRBV24-1
CASSPRGLDTDTQYF TRBJ2-3 . TRBV7-7
CASKTSGSTDTQYF TRBJ2-3 . TRBV7-2
CASSPRSSGGQIGELFF TRBJ2-2 few TRBV11-2
CASSIGTGGANTEAFF TRBJ1-1 . TRBV7-9
CASSFQLGRGQSPLHF TRBJ1-6 . TRBV7-9
CAITAGTSGTYEQYF TRBJ2-7 few TRBV10-3